A single sample is the source of the 11 T cell receptor beta chains below, sequenced in a study of T cells in Graves' hyperthyroidism and ophthalmopathy. TCR beta CDR3 region amplification was performed from RNA transcripts. The primer set for the first-round RT-PCR of the TCR CDR3 was HTBI. TCRdb itself ran the multiplex PCR reads through MiXCR, one entry per CDR3 protein. The table lists about 400,000 distinct CDR3 sequences, 15% of them singletons, with around a third in the top ten. The specimen was blood. The receptors derive from a woman aged 25 to 39 with Graves' hyperthyroidism.

V is TRBV11-2 and J is TRBJ2-7; the D gene is possibly TRBD1 (6 bases). Trimming stripped 7 bases from V and 0 bases from J, with 10 bases between. CDR3 length: 13 residues. CDR1 is SGHAT, CDR2 FQNNGV, per germline. CDR3 in DNA: TGTGCCAGCATCCGACAGGCCTCCTACGAGCAGTACTTC. Translation gives CASIRQASYEQYF.

The rearrangement links TRBV27 to TRBJ1-2, with a weak D call TRBD1 (5 bases). Germline assignment: CDR1 MNHEY and CDR2 SMNVEV (reference sequence). The CDR3 spans 13 residues. Trimming stripped 5 bases from V and 7 bases from J, with 14 bases between. The DNA for the CDR3 is TGTGCCAGCAGTCCCGAGCTCGGGGGTGGCTACACCTTC. It specifies CASSPELGGGYTF.

This clonotype was seen many times. V gene TRBV11-2 combines with J gene TRBJ2-7, with 9 bases aligning to TRBD2. The CDR3 has 17 residues. The trim removed 0 bases at V and 1 base at J, leaving 7 bases unmatched. The V gene's germline CDR1 is SGHAT and CDR2 FQNNGV. The CDR3 loop is CASSLDRTSVGSYEQYF. The CDR3 DNA sequence: TGTGCCAGCAGCTTAGATCGGACTAGCGTTGGGTCCTACGAGCAGTACTTC.

This clonotype was found a few times. This sequence joins TRBV5-1 and TRBJ2-7; 14 nucleotides align to TRBD2. Germline V lookup: CDR1 SGHRS, CDR2 YFSETQ. The CDR3 sequence is 15 residues long. Trimming took 2 bases from V and 4 from J; bases not matched to a gene: 2. Written as DNA, the CDR3 is TGCGCCAGCAGCTTAAGGACTAGCGGGAGGTACGAGCAGTACTTC. Translation gives CASSLRTSGRYEQYF.

This clonotype has a count of ten or more. The V call is TRBV27, the J call TRBJ2-7, with TRBD1 matching over 9 bases. CDR1 and CDR2 (germline): MNHEY, SMNVEV (reference sequence). This CDR3 contains 14 residues. V shed 3 bases and J 5 bases; nucleotides not matched to a gene: 5. The DNA for the CDR3 is TGTGCCAGCAGTTTGGTACAGGGGGCAAACGAGCAGTACTTC. Residues: CASSLVQGANEQYF.

The chain recombines TRBV7-8 with TRBJ2-1; 8 bases agree with TRBD2. Germline V gene sequence: CDR1 SGHVS, CDR2 FQNEAQ. V was clipped by 4 bases and J by 9 bases; unmatched bases: 14. This CDR3 contains 16 residues. The CDR3 protein is CASSSRTSPGRPEQFF. The CDR3, as DNA: TGTGCCAGCAGCTCTCGGACTAGCCCGGGACGTCCTGAGCAGTTCTTC.

The chain joins TRBV5-1 to TRBJ2-1; D is ambiguous. Germline CDR1 reads SGHRS; CDR2 reads YFSETQ. V lost 2 bases and J 4 bases, leaving 13 bases between the germline ends. CDR3 length: 15 residues. Here the CDR3 reads CASSFIAGSYNEQFF. Written as DNA, the CDR3 is TGCGCCAGCAGCTTTATTGCAGGATCTTACAATGAGCAGTTCTTC.

This clonotype was recorded a few times. CDR3 region: CSAGSGNVYEQYF. CDR3 bases: TGCAGTGCTGGTAGCGGGAACGTCTACGAGCAGTACTTC. The rearrangement joins TRBV20-1 to TRBJ2-7; TRBD2 matches 8 bases. There are 13 residues in the CDR3. Germline CDR1 is DFQATT and CDR2 is SNEGSKA (reference sequence). V shed 5 bases and J 3 bases; nucleotides not matched to a gene: 6.

The chain carries TRBV10-1 and TRBJ2-1; 11 bases line up with TRBD2. CDR3 length: 15 amino acids. V trimming: 6 bases; J trimming: 4 bases; junction bases outside the gene matches: 5. Germline V gene data show CDR1 as WNHNN and CDR2 as SYGVQD (reference sequence). CDR3 sequence (DNA): TGCGCCAGCAGCATGACTAGCGGGAAGTACAATGAGCAGTTCTTC. Protein product: CASSMTSGKYNEQFF.

The chain links TRBV5-6 to TRBJ1-1; 10 bases line up with TRBD1. Germline V CDR1 and CDR2: SGHDT, YYEEEE. This CDR3 is 17 amino acids long. V lost 4 bases to trimming and J lost 4 bases; unmatched junction nucleotides: 13. The CDR3 region has the DNA TGTGCCAGCAGCCTGGTGACGTCGTGGACAGGGGGCACTGAAGCTTTCTTT. Residues: CASSLVTSWTGGTEAFF.

With regard to this clonotype: It is likely a read error, because the conserved phenylalanine at the end of the CDR3 is missing. V usage is TRBV27 and J usage is TRBJ2-7, with no clear D. CDR3 length: 13 amino acids. V was trimmed by 2 bases and J by 1 base, leaving 6 bases between them. Per germline, CDR1 MNHEY and CDR2 SMNVEV (reference sequence). CDR3 amino acids: CASSLVNSYEQYL. For the CDR3, the DNA is TGTGCCAGCAGTTTAGTTAATTCCTACGAGCAGTACCTC.